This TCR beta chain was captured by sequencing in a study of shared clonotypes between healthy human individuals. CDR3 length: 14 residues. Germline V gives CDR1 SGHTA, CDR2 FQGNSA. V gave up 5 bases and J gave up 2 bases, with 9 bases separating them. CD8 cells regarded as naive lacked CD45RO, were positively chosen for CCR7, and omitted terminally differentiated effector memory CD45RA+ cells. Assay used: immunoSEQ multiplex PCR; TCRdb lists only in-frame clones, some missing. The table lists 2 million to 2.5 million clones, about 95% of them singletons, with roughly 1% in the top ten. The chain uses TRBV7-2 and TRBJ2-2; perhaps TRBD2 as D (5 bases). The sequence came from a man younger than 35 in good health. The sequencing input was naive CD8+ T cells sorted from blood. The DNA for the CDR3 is TGTGCCAGCAGCGGCGGGCCAAACACCGGGGAGCTGTTTTTT. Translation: CASSGGPNTGELFF.